The T cell receptor (beta chain) under discussion was sequenced for a study of T cell changes during pregnancy in multiple sclerosis. Sequencing used immunoSEQ multiplex PCR; TCRdb keeps in-frame clones, though not all of them. This table has tens of thousands of clones, about nine tenths appearing once. This clone was detected only once. The receptor's source is a female donor in good health, enrolled as a control in a pregnancy study. Source: peripheral blood, taken in the third trimester of pregnancy.

CDR3 loop: CASSIGVADTQYF. As DNA, the CDR3 is TGTGCCAGTAGTATAGGAGTGGCAGATACGCAGTATTTT. The J gene is TRBJ2-3, the V gene TRBV19; no reliable D call. The V gene's germline CDR1 is LNHDA and CDR2 SQIVND (reference sequence). The CDR3 covers 13 residues. Trimming pared 1 base from V and 4 bases from J, leaving 6 bases between.